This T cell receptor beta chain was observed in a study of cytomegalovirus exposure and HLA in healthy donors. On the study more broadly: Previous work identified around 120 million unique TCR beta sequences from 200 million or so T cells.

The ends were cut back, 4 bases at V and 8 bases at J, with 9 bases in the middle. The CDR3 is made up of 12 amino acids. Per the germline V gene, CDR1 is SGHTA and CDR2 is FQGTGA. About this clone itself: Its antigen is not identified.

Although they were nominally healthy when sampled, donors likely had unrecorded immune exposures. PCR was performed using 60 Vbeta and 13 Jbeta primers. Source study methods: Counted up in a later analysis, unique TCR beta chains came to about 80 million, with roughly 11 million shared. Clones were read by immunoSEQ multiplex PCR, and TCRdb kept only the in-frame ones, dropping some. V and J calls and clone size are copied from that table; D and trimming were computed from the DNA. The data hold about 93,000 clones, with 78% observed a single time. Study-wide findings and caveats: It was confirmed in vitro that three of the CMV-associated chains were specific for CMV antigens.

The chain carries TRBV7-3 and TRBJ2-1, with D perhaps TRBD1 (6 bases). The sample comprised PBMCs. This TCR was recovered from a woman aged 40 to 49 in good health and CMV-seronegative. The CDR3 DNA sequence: TGTGCCAGCAGCTCCACAGGGTATGAGCAGTTCTTC. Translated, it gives CASSSTGYEQFF.